This is a list of T cell receptor beta chains from one sample in a study of shared clonotypes between healthy human individuals. Assay: immunoSEQ multiplex PCR; the TCRdb copy retains only in-frame clones and omits some. This sample has under 1,900,000 clones, with 98% found just once. Sequenced input: naive CD4+ T cells sorted from blood. The source of these receptors is a man younger than 45 in good health. CDR3s include the opening cysteine and the closing phenylalanine or tryptophan. The D gene is left open where the match is weak. Some rows mark clone size as missing; the rest say once, few, many or name a class of expanded clone.

J | size | V | D | CDR3 | DNA
TRBJ2-7 | NA | TRBV5-4 | TRBD2 | CASSLEGSGIGQYF | TGTGCCAGCAGCTTGGAAGGTAGCGGGATAGGTCAGTACTTC
TRBJ2-1 | NA | TRBV5-1 | TRBD2 | CASSRWSKSGKLELSEQFF | TGCGCCAGCAGCCGTTGGAGTAAGAGCGGGAAACTAGAACTGAGTGAGCAGTTCTTC
TRBJ2-7 | NA | TRBV10-1 | TRBD2 | CASSENVAGVHYEQYF | TGCGCCAGCAGTGAGAACGTAGCGGGAGTTCACTACGAGCAGTACTTC
TRBJ2-2 | once | TRBV5-1 | NA | CASSQGTPDGELFF | TGCGCCAGCAGCCAGGGGACACCCGACGGGGAGCTGTTTTTT
TRBJ2-2 | NA | TRBV27 | NA | CASSRDFRTGELFF | TGTGCCAGCTCCAGGGACTTCCGTACCGGGGAGCTGTTTTTT
TRBJ2-7 | NA | TRBV30 | TRBD1 | CAWSTGQGGAYEQYF | TGTGCCTGGAGTACGGGACAGGGGGGCGCCTACGAGCAGTACTTC
TRBJ2-7 | NA | TRBV15 | NA | CATSRIDRSAYEQYF | TGTGCCACCAGCAGAATAGACAGATCGGCCTACGAGCAGTACTTC
TRBJ2-5 | once | TRBV28 | NA | CASTRFGRETQYF | TGTGCCAGCACGCGGTTCGGGCGGGAGACCCAGTACTTC
TRBJ2-2 | NA | TRBV18 | TRBD2 | CASSRRTSGANTGELFF | TGTGCCAGCTCACGTAGGACTAGCGGGGCGAACACCGGGGAGCTGTTTTTT
TRBJ2-3 | NA | TRBV5-1 | NA | CASSLRAGDRDTQYF | TGCGCCAGCAGCCTGAGAGCGGGCGATCGAGATACGCAGTATTTT
TRBJ2-5 | NA | TRBV5-6 | NA | CASSFEGIETQYF | TGTGCCAGCAGCTTTGAGGGGATAGAGACCCAGTACTTC
TRBJ2-5 | NA | TRBV5-1 | NA | CASSLTGRTTETQYF | TGCGCCAGCAGCCTGACGGGACGGACGACAGAGACCCAGTACTTC
TRBJ1-1 | NA | TRBV27 | NA | CASSLWGEMNTEAFF | TGTGCCAGCAGTTTATGGGGGGAAATGAACACTGAAGCTTTCTTT
TRBJ2-3 | NA | TRBV18 | NA | CASSNSRGLRTDTQYF | TGTGCCAGCTCGAACAGCCGCGGGCTACGGACAGATACGCAGTATTTT
TRBJ2-4 | NA | TRBV28 | TRBD1 | CASSLSRTGIAKNIQYF | TGTGCCAGCAGTCTGTCGAGGACAGGGATAGCCAAAAACATTCAGTACTTC
TRBJ1-5 | NA | TRBV28 | NA | CASSFTFDQPQHF | TGTGCCAGCAGTTTCACCTTTGATCAGCCCCAGCATTTT
TRBJ1-1 | NA | TRBV29-1 | NA | CSVTRRTDTEAFF | TGCAGCGTTACGAGGCGAACAGACACTGAAGCTTTCTTT
TRBJ2-7 | NA | TRBV29-1 | NA | CSVDGKGRFEQYF | TGCAGCGTTGACGGGAAGGGTAGGTTCGAGCAGTACTTC
TRBJ1-1 | NA | TRBV7-2 | NA | CASSRRPGREAFF | TGTGCCAGCAGCCGCCGGCCCGGGAGGGAAGCTTTCTTT
TRBJ1-2 | NA | TRBV25-1 | TRBD1 | CASSNPGQKGRDGYTF | TGTGCCAGCAGTAACCCGGGACAGAAGGGGAGAGATGGCTACACCTTC
TRBJ2-4 | NA | TRBV7-9 | TRBD2 | CASSSAGGPDIQYF | TGTGCCAGCAGCTCAGCGGGAGGGCCTGACATTCAGTACTTC
TRBJ1-5 | NA | TRBV19 | NA | CASSAAGTHSNQPQHF | TGTGCCAGTAGTGCCGCGGGGACCCATAGCAATCAGCCCCAGCATTTT
TRBJ2-7 | NA | TRBV7-9 | NA | CASSFDTVPYEQYF | TGTGCCAGCAGCTTCGACACCGTTCCTTACGAGCAGTACTTC
TRBJ2-2 | NA | TRBV19 | NA | CASSRNPVTGELFF | TGTGCCAGTAGTAGGAACCCCGTCACCGGGGAGCTGTTTTTT
TRBJ1-1 | NA | TRBV29-1 | NA | CSVERGLNTEAFF | TGCAGCGTTGAGAGGGGGTTGAACACTGAAGCTTTCTTT
TRBJ1-5 | once | TRBV6-5 | NA | CASRGEGGNQPQHF | TGTGCCAGCAGGGGGGAGGGGGGCAATCAGCCCCAGCATTTT
TRBJ2-3 | NA | TRBV27 | TRBD2 | CASSSRRGVSGRSTDTQYF | TGTGCCAGCAGCTCCCGCCGGGGGGTTAGCGGGAGGAGCACAGATACGCAGTATTTT
TRBJ2-7 | NA | TRBV11-2 | NA | CASSRGGQTHEQYF | TGTGCCAGCAGCCGTGGTGGGCAGACCCACGAGCAGTACTTC
TRBJ1-1 | NA | TRBV5-1 | NA | CASRSDTGAFF | TGCGCCAGCAGATCGGACACCGGGGCTTTCTTT
TRBJ2-1 | NA | TRBV5-3 | TRBD2 | CARSPRGGSSYNEQFF | TGTGCCAGAAGCCCCCGGGGCGGGAGCTCCTACAATGAGCAGTTCTTC
TRBJ2-5 | NA | TRBV27 | NA | CASSFREQETQYF | TGTGCCAGCAGTTTTAGGGAACAAGAGACCCAGTACTTC
TRBJ1-5 | NA | TRBV15 | NA | CATSRDRGSNQPQHF | TGTGCCACCAGCAGAGACAGGGGTAGCAATCAGCCCCAGCATTTT
TRBJ1-2 | NA | TRBV19 | TRBD1 | CASSRQGVLGYTF | TGTGCCAGTAGCCGACAGGGAGTCCTTGGCTACACCTTC
TRBJ1-4 | NA | TRBV28 | NA | CASMGQRNEKLFF | TGTGCCAGCATGGGGCAGCGTAATGAAAAACTGTTTTTT
TRBJ2-2 | NA | TRBV30 | TRBD2 | CAWDSGTRVGTGELFF | TGTGCCTGGGATTCCGGGACTAGGGTTGGCACCGGGGAGCTGTTTTTT
TRBJ2-1 | NA | TRBV5-4 | NA | CASSETSFKGNEQFF | TGTGCCAGCAGCGAGACTAGTTTCAAGGGGAATGAGCAGTTCTTC
TRBJ1-5 | NA | TRBV6-5 | NA | CASFSSGGWQPQHF | TGTGCCAGCTTTAGCAGTGGGGGCTGGCAGCCCCAGCATTTT
TRBJ2-7 | NA | TRBV5-1 | TRBD1 | CASSPDRGPRNSYEQYF | TGCGCCAGCAGCCCGGACAGGGGGCCCCGCAACTCCTACGAGCAGTACTTC
TRBJ2-7 | NA | TRBV13 | NA | CASRSGFEQYF | TGTGCCAGCCGCTCGGGGTTCGAGCAGTACTTC
TRBJ1-2 | NA | TRBV6-5 | TRBD1 | CASSQDRAGGYTF | TGTGCCAGCAGCCAGGACAGGGCCGGTGGCTACACCTTC
TRBJ2-2 | NA | TRBV5-1 | TRBD2 | CASRPSGRAGESTGELFF | TGCGCCAGCCGTCCTAGCGGGAGGGCCGGGGAATCTACCGGGGAGCTGTTTTTT
TRBJ2-7 | NA | TRBV7-9 | NA | CASSALGEQYF | TGTGCCAGCAGCGCCCTGGGCGAGCAGTACTTC
TRBJ2-5 | NA | TRBV10-3 | TRBD1 | CAISPTGQGWETQYF | TGTGCCATCAGTCCCACGGGACAGGGCTGGGAGACCCAGTACTTC
TRBJ2-1 | NA | TRBV7-9 | NA | CASSSPLGELYNEQFF | TGTGCCAGCAGCTCCCCGTTAGGGGAGTTGTACAATGAGCAGTTCTTC
TRBJ1-1 | NA | TRBV28 | NA | CASSPWQGMGLNTEAFF | TGTGCCAGCAGTCCTTGGCAGGGTATGGGGCTGAACACTGAAGCTTTCTTT
TRBJ2-1 | NA | TRBV14 | NA | CASSQDTPAYNEQFF | TGTGCCAGCAGCCAAGATACCCCAGCCTACAATGAGCAGTTCTTC
TRBJ1-2 | NA | TRBV7-3 | TRBD1 | CASSYGTGGAYGYTF | TGTGCCAGCAGCTATGGGACAGGGGGCGCTTATGGCTACACCTTC
TRBJ2-1 | NA | TRBV5-1 | TRBD2 | CASSLASGATYNEQFF | TGCGCCAGCAGCTTGGCTAGCGGAGCAACCTACAATGAGCAGTTCTTC
TRBJ2-7 | NA | TRBV5-1 | NA | CASSLAKSRGPYEQYF | TGCGCCAGCAGCTTGGCCAAGTCTAGGGGCCCCTACGAGCAGTACTTC
TRBJ2-1 | NA | TRBV4-3 | NA | CASSRTPSYNEQFF | TGCGCCAGCAGCCGAACCCCCTCCTACAATGAGCAGTTCTTC
TRBJ2-5 | NA | TRBV2 | NA | CASRQTPGSKETQYF | TGTGCCAGCAGGCAAACCCCGGGCAGCAAAGAGACCCAGTACTTC
TRBJ2-1 | NA | TRBV21-1 | NA | CASSKAGGLTLYNEQFF | TGTGCCAGCAGCAAAGCGGGGGGATTGACTCTTTACAATGAGCAGTTCTTC
TRBJ2-2 | NA | TRBV19 | TRBD1 | CASSTTGLNTGELFF | TGTGCCAGTAGTACGACAGGGTTGAACACCGGGGAGCTGTTTTTT
TRBJ2-1 | NA | TRBV11-2 | TRBD2 | CASQGLAVNEQFF | TGTGCCAGCCAGGGACTAGCGGTAAATGAGCAGTTCTTC
TRBJ1-5 | NA | TRBV27 | NA | CASSTGGQPQHF | TGTGCCAGCAGTACGGGGGGACAGCCCCAGCATTTT
TRBJ2-7 | NA | TRBV2 | TRBD2 | CASSARLAGTTEQYF | TGTGCCAGCAGTGCTCGACTAGCGGGAACGACCGAGCAGTACTTC
TRBJ1-2 | NA | TRBV9 | NA | CASQVGGRYTF | TGTGCCAGCCAGGTGGGGGGACGCTACACCTTC
TRBJ2-2 | NA | TRBV5-4 | TRBD2 | CASSSEGRGAGELFF | TGTGCCAGCAGCTCGGAGGGCCGGGGGGCCGGGGAGCTGTTTTTT